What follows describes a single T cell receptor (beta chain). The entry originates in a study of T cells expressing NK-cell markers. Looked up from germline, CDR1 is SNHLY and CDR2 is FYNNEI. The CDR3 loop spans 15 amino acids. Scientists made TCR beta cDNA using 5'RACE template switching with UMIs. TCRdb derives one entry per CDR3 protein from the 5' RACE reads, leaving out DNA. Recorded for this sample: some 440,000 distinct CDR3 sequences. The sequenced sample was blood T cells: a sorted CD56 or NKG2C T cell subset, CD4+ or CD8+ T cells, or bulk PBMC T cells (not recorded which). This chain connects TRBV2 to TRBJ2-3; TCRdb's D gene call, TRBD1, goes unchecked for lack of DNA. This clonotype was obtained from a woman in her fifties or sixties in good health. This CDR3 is CASRADRVSSDTQYF.